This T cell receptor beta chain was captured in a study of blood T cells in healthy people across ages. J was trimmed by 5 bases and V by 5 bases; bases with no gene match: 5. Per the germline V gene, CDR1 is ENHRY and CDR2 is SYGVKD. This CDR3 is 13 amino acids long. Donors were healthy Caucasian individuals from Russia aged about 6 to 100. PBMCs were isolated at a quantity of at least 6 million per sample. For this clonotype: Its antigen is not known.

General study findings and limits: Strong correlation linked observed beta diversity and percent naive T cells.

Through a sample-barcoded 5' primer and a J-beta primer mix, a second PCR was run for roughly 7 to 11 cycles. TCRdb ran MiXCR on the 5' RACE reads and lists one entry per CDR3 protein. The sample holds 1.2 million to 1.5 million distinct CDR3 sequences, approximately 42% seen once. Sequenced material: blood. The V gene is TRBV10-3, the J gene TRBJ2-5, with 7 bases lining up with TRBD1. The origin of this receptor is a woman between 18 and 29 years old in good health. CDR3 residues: CAISPGTVETQYF. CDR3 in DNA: TGTGCCATCAGTCCAGGGACAGTGGAGACCCAGTACTTC.